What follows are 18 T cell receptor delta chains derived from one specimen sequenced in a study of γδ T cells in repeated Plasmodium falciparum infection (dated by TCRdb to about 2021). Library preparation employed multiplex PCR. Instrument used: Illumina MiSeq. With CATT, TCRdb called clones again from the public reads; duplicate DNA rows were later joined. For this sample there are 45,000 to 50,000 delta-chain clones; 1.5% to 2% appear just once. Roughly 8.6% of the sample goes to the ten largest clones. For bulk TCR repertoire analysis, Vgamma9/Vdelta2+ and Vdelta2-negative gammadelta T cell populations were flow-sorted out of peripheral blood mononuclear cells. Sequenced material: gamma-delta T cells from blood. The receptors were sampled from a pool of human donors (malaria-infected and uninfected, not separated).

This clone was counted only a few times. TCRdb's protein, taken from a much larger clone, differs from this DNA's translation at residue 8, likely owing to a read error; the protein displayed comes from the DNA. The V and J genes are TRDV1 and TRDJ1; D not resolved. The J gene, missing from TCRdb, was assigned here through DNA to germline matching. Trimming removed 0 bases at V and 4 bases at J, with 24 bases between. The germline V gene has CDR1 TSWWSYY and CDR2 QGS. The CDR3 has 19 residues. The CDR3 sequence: CALGELGRWWASRDDKLIF. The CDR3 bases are TGTGCTCTTGGGGAACTGGGAAGATGGTGGGCCTCCCGGGACGATAAACTCATCTTT.

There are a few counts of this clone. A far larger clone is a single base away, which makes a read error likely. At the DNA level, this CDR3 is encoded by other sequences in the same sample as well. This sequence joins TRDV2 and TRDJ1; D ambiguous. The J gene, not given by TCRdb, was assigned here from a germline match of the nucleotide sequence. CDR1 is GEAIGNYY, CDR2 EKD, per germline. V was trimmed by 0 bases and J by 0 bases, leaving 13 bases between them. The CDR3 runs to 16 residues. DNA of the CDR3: TGTGCCTGTGACACCTTGGTGGGCGACTACACCGATAAACTCATCTTT. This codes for CACDTLVGDYTDKLIF.

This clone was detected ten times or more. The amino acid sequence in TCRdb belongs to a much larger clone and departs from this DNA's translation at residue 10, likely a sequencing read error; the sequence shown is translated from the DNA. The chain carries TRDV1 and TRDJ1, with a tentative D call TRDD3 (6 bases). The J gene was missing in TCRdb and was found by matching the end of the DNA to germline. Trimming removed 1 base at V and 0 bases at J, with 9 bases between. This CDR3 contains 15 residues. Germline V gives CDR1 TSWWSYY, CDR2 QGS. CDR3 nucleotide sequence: TGTGCTCTTGGGGAACCTAGGGGATACACCGATAAACTCATCTTT. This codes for CALGEPRGYTDKLIF.

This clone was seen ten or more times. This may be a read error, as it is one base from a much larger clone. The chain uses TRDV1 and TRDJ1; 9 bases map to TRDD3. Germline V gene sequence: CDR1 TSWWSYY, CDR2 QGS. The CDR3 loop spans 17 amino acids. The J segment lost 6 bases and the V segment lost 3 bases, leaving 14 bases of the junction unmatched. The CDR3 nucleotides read TGTGCTCTTGGGGAGCTACGTGCTGGGGGATTAATATATAAACTCATCTTT. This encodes CALGELRAGGLIYKLIF.

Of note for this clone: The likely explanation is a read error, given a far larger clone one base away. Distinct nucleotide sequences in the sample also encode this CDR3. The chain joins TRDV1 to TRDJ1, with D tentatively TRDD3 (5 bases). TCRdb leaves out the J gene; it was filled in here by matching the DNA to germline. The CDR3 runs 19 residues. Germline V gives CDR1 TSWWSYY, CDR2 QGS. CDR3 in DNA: TGTGCCCTTGGGGAAGATATCTCCGGGATTCCCCCGTACACCGATAAACTCATCTTT. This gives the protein CALGEDISGIPPYTDKLIF.

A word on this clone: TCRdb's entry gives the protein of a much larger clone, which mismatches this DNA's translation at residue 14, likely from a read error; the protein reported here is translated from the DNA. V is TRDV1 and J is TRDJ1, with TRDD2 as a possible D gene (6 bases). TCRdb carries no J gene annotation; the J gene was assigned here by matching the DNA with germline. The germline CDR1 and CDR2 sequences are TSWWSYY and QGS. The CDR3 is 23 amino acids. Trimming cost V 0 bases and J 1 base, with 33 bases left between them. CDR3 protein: CALGELTSYGELYRGIPTDKLIF. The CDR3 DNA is TGTGCTCTTGGGGAACTAACATCCTACGGTGAACTATACCGGGGAATACCCACCGATAAACTCATCTTT.

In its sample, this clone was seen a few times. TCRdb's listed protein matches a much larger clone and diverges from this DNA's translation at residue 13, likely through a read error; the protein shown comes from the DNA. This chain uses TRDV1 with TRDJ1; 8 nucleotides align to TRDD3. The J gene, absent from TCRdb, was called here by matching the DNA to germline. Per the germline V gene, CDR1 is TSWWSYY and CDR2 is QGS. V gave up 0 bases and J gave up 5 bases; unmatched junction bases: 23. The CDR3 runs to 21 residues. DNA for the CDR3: TGTGCTCTTGGGGAACTCATCCCTTTGGGACGCTGTGCTGGGGGACCAGATAAACTCATCTTT. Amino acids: CALGELIPLGRCAGGPDKLIF.

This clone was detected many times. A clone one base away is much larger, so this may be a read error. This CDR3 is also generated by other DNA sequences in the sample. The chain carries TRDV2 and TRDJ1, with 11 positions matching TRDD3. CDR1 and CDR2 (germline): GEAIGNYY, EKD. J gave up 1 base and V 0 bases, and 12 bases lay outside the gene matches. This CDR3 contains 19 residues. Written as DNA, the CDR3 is TGTGCCTGTGACACCACTCCCGTGCTGGGGGATACTGCCACCGATAAACTCATCTTT. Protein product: CACDTTPVLGDTATDKLIF.

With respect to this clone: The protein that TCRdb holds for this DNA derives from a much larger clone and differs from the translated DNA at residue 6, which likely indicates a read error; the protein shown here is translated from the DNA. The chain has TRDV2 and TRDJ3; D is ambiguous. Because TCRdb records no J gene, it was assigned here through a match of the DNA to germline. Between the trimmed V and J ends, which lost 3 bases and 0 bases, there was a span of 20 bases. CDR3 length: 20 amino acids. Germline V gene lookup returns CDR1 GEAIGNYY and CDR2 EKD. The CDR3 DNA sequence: TGTGCCTGTGACCTCCACTCGGACGTCCCCCGCTCCTGGGACACCCGACAGATGTTTTTC. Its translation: CACDLHSDVPRSWDTRQMFF.

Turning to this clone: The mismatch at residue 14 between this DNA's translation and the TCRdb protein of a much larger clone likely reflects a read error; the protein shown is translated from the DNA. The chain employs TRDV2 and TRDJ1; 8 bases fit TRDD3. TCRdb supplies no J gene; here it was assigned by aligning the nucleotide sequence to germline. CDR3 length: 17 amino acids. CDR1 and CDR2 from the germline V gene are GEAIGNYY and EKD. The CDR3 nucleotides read TGTGCCTGTGACGGACTACTGGGGGTTACGTACACCGATAGACTCATCTTT. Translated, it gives CACDGLLGVTYTDRLIF.

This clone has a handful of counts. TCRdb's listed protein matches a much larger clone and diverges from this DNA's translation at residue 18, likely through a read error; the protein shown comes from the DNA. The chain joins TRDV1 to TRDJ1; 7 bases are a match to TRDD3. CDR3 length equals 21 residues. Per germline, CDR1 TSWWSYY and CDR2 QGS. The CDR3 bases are TGTGCTCTTGGGGAACTAGAGAACTACTGGGGATTAGCCCCGGACACCGATGAACTCATCTTT. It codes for CALGELENYWGLAPDTDELIF.

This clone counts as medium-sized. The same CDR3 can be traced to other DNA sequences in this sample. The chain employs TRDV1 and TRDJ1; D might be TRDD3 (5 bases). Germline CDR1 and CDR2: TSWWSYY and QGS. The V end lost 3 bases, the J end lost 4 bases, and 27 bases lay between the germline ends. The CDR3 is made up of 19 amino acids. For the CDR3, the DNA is TGTGCTCTTGGGGACGCTATCCAAGCTGGGCCGATTCCGTACGATAAACTCATCTTT. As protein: CALGDAIQAGPIPYDKLIF.

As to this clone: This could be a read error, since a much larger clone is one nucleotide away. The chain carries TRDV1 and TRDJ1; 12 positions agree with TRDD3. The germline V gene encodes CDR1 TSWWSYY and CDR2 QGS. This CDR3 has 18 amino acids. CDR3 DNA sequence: TGTGCTCTTGGGGAACTCTTCTTCAACTGGGGGATACCCGATAAACCCATCTTT. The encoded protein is CALGELFFNWGIPDKPIF.

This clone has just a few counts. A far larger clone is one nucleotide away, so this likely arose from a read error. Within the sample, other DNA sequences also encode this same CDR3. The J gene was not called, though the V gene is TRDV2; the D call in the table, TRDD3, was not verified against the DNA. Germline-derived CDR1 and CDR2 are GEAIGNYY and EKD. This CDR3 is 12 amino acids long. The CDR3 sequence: CACGTCTDKLIF. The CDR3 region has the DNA TGTGCCTGTGGGACCTGTACCGATAAACTCATATTT.

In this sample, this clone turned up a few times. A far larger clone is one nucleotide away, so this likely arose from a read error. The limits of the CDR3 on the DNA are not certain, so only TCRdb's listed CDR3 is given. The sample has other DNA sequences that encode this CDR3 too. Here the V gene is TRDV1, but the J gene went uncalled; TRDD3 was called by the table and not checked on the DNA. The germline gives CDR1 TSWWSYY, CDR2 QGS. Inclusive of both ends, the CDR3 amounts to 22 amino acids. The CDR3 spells CALGGGLPLIGGDWGIGTKLIF.

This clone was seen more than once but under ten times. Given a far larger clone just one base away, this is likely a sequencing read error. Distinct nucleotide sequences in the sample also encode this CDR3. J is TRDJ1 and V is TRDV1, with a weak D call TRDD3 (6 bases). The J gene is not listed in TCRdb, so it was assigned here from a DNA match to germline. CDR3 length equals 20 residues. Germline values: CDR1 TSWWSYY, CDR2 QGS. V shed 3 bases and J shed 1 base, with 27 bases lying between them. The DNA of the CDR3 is TGTGCTCTTGGGGAGCCACGCCGGGGGTCTTGGATACACCTCACCGATAAACTCATCTTT. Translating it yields CALGEPRRGSWIHLTDKLIF.

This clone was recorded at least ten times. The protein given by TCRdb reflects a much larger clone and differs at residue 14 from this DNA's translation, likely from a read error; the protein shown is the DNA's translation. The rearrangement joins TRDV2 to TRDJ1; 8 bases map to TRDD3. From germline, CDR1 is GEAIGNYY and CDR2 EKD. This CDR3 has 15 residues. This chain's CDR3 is CACDVLGVYTDKLTF. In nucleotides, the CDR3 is TGTGCCTGTGACGTACTGGGGGTTTACACCGATAAACTCACCTTT.

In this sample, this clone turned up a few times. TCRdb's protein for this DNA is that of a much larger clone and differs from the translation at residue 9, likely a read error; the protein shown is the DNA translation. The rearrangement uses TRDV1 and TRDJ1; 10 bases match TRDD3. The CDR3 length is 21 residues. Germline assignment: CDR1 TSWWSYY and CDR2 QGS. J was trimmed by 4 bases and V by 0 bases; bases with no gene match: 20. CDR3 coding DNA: TGTGCTCTTGGGGAACTCGGTCCTGCAGAGCTACTGGGGGATTGGTGCGATAAACTCATCTTT. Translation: CALGELGPAELLGDWCDKLIF.